Presented here are 22 T cell receptor delta chains from one specimen sequenced in a study of delta chains in infants with herpesvirus infections. Reverse transcription of PBMC RNA used primers specific for the gamma and delta chains. TCRdb ran CATT on the RT-PCR reads. The data show 450 to 600 delta-chain clones, with 10% to 15% seen just once and around 14% held by the top ten. The input for sequencing was peripheral blood, taken at time point 2 of longitudinal follow-up. These receptors were taken from a human donor who was a Ugandan infant, either HIV-exposed or HIV-unexposed (not recorded which).

Relative to its sample, this clone is large. The chain employs TRDV1 and TRDJ1; 8 bases match TRDD3. Per the germline V gene, CDR1 is TSWWSYY and CDR2 is QGS. The CDR3 sequence is 19 residues long. Trimming removed 3 bases from V and 0 bases from J; junction bases left unmatched: 15. The CDR3 sequence: CALGDVGSTGIPYTDKLIF. CDR3 in DNA: TGTGCTCTTGGGGACGTAGGAAGTACGGGGATACCTTACACCGATAAACTCATCTTT.

In this sample, this clone turned up a few times. This may stem from a read error, because a much larger clone lies one nucleotide away. This same CDR3 is encoded by further DNA sequences in the sample. The rearrangement joins TRDV1 to TRDJ1; the D is unclear. V was pared by 6 bases and J by 1 base, with 39 bases between. The CDR3 extends over 23 amino acids. Per germline, CDR1 TSWWSYY and CDR2 QGS. Here the CDR3 reads CALGERFALSPPGRGGSTDKLIF. CDR3 bases: TGTGCTCTTGGAGAAAGGTTTGCGCTCTCCCCACCTGGCCGCGGAGGATCCACCGATAAACTCATCTTT.

A remark on this clone: A far larger clone is one nucleotide away, so this likely arose from a read error. The gene calls are TRDV1 and TRDJ1; 7 bases fit TRDD3. The trim removed 5 bases at V and 11 bases at J, leaving 14 bases unmatched. Germline V lookup: CDR1 TSWWSYY, CDR2 QGS. CDR3 length: 14 amino acids. CDR3 loop: CALGRRRGGKNLIF. The CDR3 coding sequence is TGTGCTCTTGGGAGAAGGCGTGGGGGAAAAAATCTCATCTTT.

The sample holds a few counts of this clone. It differs at one base from a far larger clone, so likely a read error. This sequence joins TRAV29/DV5 and TRDJ1, with 12 positions matching TRDD3. The CDR3 extends over 16 amino acids. The germline gives CDR1 NSMFDY, CDR2 ISSIKDK. V dropped 2 bases and J dropped 5; count of bases not matched to a gene: 10. CDR3 loop: CAARGTGGYQKDKLIF. CDR3 nucleotide sequence: TGTGCAGCAAGAGGTACTGGGGGATACCAAAAGGATAAACTCATCTTT.

This clone has just a few counts. A far larger clone is one base from this, pointing to a likely read error. Additional DNA sequences in this sample encode the identical CDR3. This rearrangement joins TRDV1 to TRDJ1, with 7 bases aligning to TRDD3. Germline V CDR1 and CDR2: TSWWSYY, QGS. CDR3 length: 20 amino acids. J gave up 4 bases and V 3 bases, and 23 bases lay outside the gene matches. The CDR3 coding sequence is TGTGCTCTTGGGGATTCCTCCCCAGTACTGGGGTTCTACCGCAGCGATAAACTCATCTTT. Residues: CALGDSSPVLGFYRSDKLIF.

This clone came up a few times. The likely explanation is a read error, given a far larger clone one base away. This chain uses TRDV1 with TRDJ1, with D perhaps TRDD2 (6 bases). V lost 4 bases to trimming and J lost 0 bases, with 24 bases between them. There are 19 residues in the CDR3. Looked up from germline, CDR1 is TSWWSYY and CDR2 is QGS. For the CDR3, the DNA is TGTGCTCTTGGGGCCTTCCCCTTACTGGAGGATGAAAACACCGATAAACTCATCTTT. Translated: CALGAFPLLEDENTDKLIF.

This clone has a handful of counts. A much larger clone lies a single base off, so this may be a read error. This sample also contains other DNA sequences that code for the same CDR3. V usage is TRDV1 and J usage is TRDJ2; TRDD3 is a possible D gene (6 bases). Germline CDR1 TSWWSYY, CDR2 QGS. The CDR3 totals 18 residues. The CDR3 DNA follows: TGTGCTCTTGGGGCCCACGGGATATTAGGTGCTTTGACAGCACAGCTCTTCTTT. Translating it yields CALGAHGILGALTAQLFF.

In the case of this clone: This sequence is one base from a far larger clone and is likely a read error. The CDR3 sequence is CACDPLGSLLGSLGTGKLIF. CDR3 in DNA: TGTGCCTGTGACCCCCTCGGTTCACTACTGGGTTCGCTGGGGACCGGTAAACTCATCTTT. This chain links TRDV2 with TRDJ1; D possibly corresponds to TRDD3 (6 bases). TCRdb carries no J gene annotation; the J gene was assigned here by matching the DNA with germline. CDR3 length equals 20 residues. CDR1 and CDR2 from the germline V gene are GEAIGNYY and EKD.

Worth noting for this clone: Given a far larger clone just one base away, this is likely a sequencing read error. The sample holds other DNA sequences that translate to the same CDR3. The chain combines TRAV29/DV5 with TRDJ1; 8 bases are a match to TRDD3. The CDR3 contains 18 residues. CDR1 NSMFDY and CDR2 ISSIKDK come from the germline V gene. CDR3 nucleotides: TGTGCAGCTCCCGAAGATACTGGGGATACACTGTACACCGATAAGCTCATCTTT. This translates into CAAPEDTGDTLYTDKLIF. The full variable domain, completed using reference TRAV29/DV5 and TRDJ1, is DQQVKQNSPSLSVQEGRISILNCDYTNSMFDYFLWYKKYPAEGPTFLISISSIKDKNEDGRFTVFLNKSAKHLSLHIVPSQPGDSAVYFCAAPEDTGDTLYTDKLIFGKGTRVTVEP.

In the case of this clone: This may be a read error: a much more frequent sequence differs by one nucleotide. The same CDR3 arises from other DNA sequences in this sample as well. The V and J genes are TRDV1 and TRDJ1; D call uncertain. Germline V gene lookup returns CDR1 TSWWSYY and CDR2 QGS. CDR3 size: 23 residues. Trimming took 2 bases from V and 1 from J, leaving 35 bases between them. The DNA of the CDR3 is TGTGCTCTTGGGGAAAGGTTTGCGCTCTCCCCTCCTGGCCGCGGAGGATCCACCGATAAACTCATCTTT. It encodes CALGERFALSPPGRGGSTDKLIF.

Sample share makes this clone medium-sized. The chain links TRDV1 to TRDJ1; TRDD3 agrees at 11 bases. The CDR3 spans 22 residues. CDR1 and CDR2 from the germline V gene are TSWWSYY and QGS. Trimming cost V 1 base and J 0 bases; bases outside gene matches: 19. The CDR3 loop is CALGEPFPSFAGGYLYTDKLIF. The DNA for the CDR3 is TGTGCTCTTGGGGAACCTTTCCCTTCCTTCGCTGGGGGATACCTGTACACCGATAAACTCATCTTT.

A remark on this clone: This could be a read error, since a much larger clone is one nucleotide away. The chain recombines TRDV1 with TRDJ1, with 8 nucleotides matching TRDD3. After removal of 4 bases from V and 3 bases from J, the junction contained 28 bases not matched to a gene. The CDR3 contains 22 residues. CDR1 is TSWWSYY, CDR2 QGS, per germline. The CDR3 sequence is CALGGVKGVPGDKAVSSDKLIF. Here the CDR3 DNA reads TGTGCTCTTGGGGGGGTTAAGGGCGTACCGGGGGATAAGGCTGTTTCGTCCGATAAACTCATCTTT.

By share of the sample, this clone is large. The DNA is left out, because the CDR3 cannot be placed on it with certainty; the CDR3 is given as TCRdb lists it. The chain employs TRAV29/DV5 and TRDJ3; TRDD3, the table's D call, lacks a check against the DNA. Germline CDR1 is NSMFDY and CDR2 is ISSIKDK. The CDR3 extends over 19 residues, inclusive of both ends. The CDR3: CSVLLCSWGSSWDTRQMFF.

By its share, this clone is large. The gene calls are TRDV1 and TRDJ1; 11 bases match TRDD3. The CDR3 length is 19 residues. V shed 0 bases, J shed 4 bases, and the junction held 13 bases outside the gene matches. Germline CDR1 and CDR2: TSWWSYY and QGS. The CDR3 reads CALGELGPSWGIRGDKLIF. The CDR3 DNA reads TGTGCTCTTGGGGAACTTGGGCCTTCTTGGGGGATACGGGGCGATAAACTCATCTTT.

This clone was recorded a few times. A far larger clone is a single base away, which makes a read error likely. This sequence joins TRDV1 and TRDJ1; 9 bases fit TRDD3. From germline, CDR1 is TSWWSYY and CDR2 QGS. V lost 0 bases to trimming and J lost 3 bases; unmatched junction nucleotides: 14. The CDR3 runs to 19 residues. CDR3 sequence (DNA): TGTGCTCTTGGGGAACTTCCCTCGTGCTGGGGGATGGGGGCCGATAAACTCATCTTT. It codes for CALGELPSCWGMGADKLIF.

This clone is large by share. The chain links TRDV1 to TRDJ1; D remains ambiguous. Germline-derived CDR1 and CDR2 are TSWWSYY and QGS. V shed 2 bases and J shed 0 bases, with 4 bases lying between them. The CDR3 runs to 13 residues. CDR3 coding DNA: TGTGCTCTTGGGGAAGGATACACCGATAAACTCATCTTT. Its protein is CALGEGYTDKLIF.

In its sample, this clone ranks as large (0.1 to 1%). The V gene is TRAV38-2/DV8, the J gene TRDJ1; 8 bases align to TRDD3. The CDR3 extends over 20 amino acids. J gave up 0 bases and V 6 bases, and 22 bases lay outside the gene matches. CDR1 and CDR2 from the germline V gene are TSESDYY and QEAYKQQN. The DNA of the CDR3 is TGTGCTTATAATGACTATGGTTGGGGTGACTGGGGGGTGTACACCGATAAACTCATCTTT. Its protein is CAYNDYGWGDWGVYTDKLIF.

This clone is large within its sample. CDR3 in DNA: TGTGCCTTTTTTTACCGTCCATCCTGGGGGACCAGGAGGGTCACCGATAAACTCATCTTT. Translated, it gives CAFFYRPSWGTRRVTDKLIF. The chain uses TRDV3 and TRDJ1, with 8 bases that match TRDD3. CDR3 size: 20 residues. Per germline, CDR1 TVYSNPD and CDR2 GDNSRS (reference sequence). V dropped 2 bases and J dropped 1; count of bases not matched to a gene: 24.

To note about this clone: A read error likely explains this, since a far larger clone differs by one base. V and J are TRDV1 and TRDJ1; tentatively, D is TRDD2 (6 bases). The germline gives CDR1 TSWWSYY, CDR2 QGS. Trimming shortened V by 3 bases and J by 0 bases, and 32 bases separated the two germline ends. CDR3 size: 22 residues. CDR3 in amino acids: CALGDRPTTFLNLLVYTDKLIF. The CDR3 DNA sequence: TGTGCTCTTGGGGATCGCCCCACGACTTTCCTAAACCTACTGGTCTACACCGATAAACTCATCTTT.

This clone is large within its sample. The rearrangement joins TRDV2 to TRDJ3; 8 nucleotides line up with TRDD3. The trim removed 4 bases at V and 0 bases at J, leaving 7 bases unmatched. Germline CDR1 is GEAIGNYY and CDR2 is EKD. The CDR3 has 18 amino acids. The CDR3: CACDYWGSSSWDTRQMFF. The CDR3 DNA is TGTGCCTGTGATTACTGGGGGTCGAGCTCCTGGGACACCCGACAGATGTTTTTC.

This clone was counted between two and nine times. The chain recombines TRDV1 with TRDJ1, with 11 bases lining up with TRDD3. The CDR3 totals 21 residues. The trim removed 4 bases at V and 7 bases at J, leaving 26 bases unmatched. Germline CDR1 reads TSWWSYY; CDR2 reads QGS. For the CDR3, the DNA is TGTGCTCTTGGGGTTTCACTTCCTGCCCTCCTTCTACTGGGGGATATGGGTAAACTCATCTTT. This codes for CALGVSLPALLLLGDMGKLIF.

To note about this clone: A much bigger clone sits one base away, suggesting this may be a read error. The chain is built from TRDV1 and TRDJ1, with TRDD3 matching over 10 bases. Germline V gene data show CDR1 as TSWWSYY and CDR2 as QGS. V lost 0 bases and J lost 3; bases outside the gene matches: 22. This CDR3 has 22 amino acids. Here the CDR3 DNA reads TGTGCTCTTGGGGAACTAGCGCGGCCTCACGGGGGATACGCGGGTTATGCCGATAAACTCATCTTT. Its translation is CALGELARPHGGYAGYADKLIF.